This TCR beta chain came from a study of T cell responses to AZD1222 COVID-19 vaccine. Study-level findings and limits: In the spike-specific TCR repertoire, nearly half reportedly target unmutated variant regions. The study found Spike-specific TCR breadth and depth rose after two AZD1222 doses.

For this clone: What it binds is unknown.

The CDR3 totals 16 residues. Between the trimmed V and J ends, which lost 3 bases and 0 bases, there was a span of 16 bases. From germline, CDR1 is SGHRS and CDR2 YFSETQ. Pooled in the analysis were second doses at about 4 or about 12 weeks. Some clones are missing from TCRdb's copy, which holds only in-frame ones; the method was immunoSEQ multiplex PCR. Here the sample spans around 150,000 clones, 80% to 95% being singletons. Sequencing used peripheral blood, obtained 28 days after the second AZD1222 dose. The TCR originated in an adult who received the AZD1222 COVID-19 vaccine. The chain couples TRBV5-1 to TRBJ2-7; the D call may be TRBD1 or TRBD2 (5 bases each). CDR3 DNA sequence: TGCGCCAGCAGCTGGGTCTCCGGGACGGGCTCCTACGAGCAGTACTTC. This sequence encodes CASSWVSGTGSYEQYF.